One and the same sample provided the 24 T cell receptor beta chains below, sequenced in a study of T-cell reconstitution after alpha-beta-depleted transplantation in children. Preparation of the TCRbeta library was carried out with unique molecular identifiers. TCRdb reprocessed the PCR reads with MiXCR, giving one entry per CDR3 protein. Of roughly 300,000 distinct CDR3 sequences listed, approximately 10% were seen once; the top ten hold 23%. The sequenced sample was peripheral blood, obtained 180 days after TCRalphabeta/CD19-depleted stem cell transplant. These receptors originate from a male patient aged 2 to 10 who had a stem cell transplant for chronic granulomatous disease, so the T cells may come from the graft donor.

Many counts were recorded for this clonotype. The chain uses TRBV6-1 and TRBJ2-3; 7 positions agree with TRBD1. The junction had 11 bases not matched to a gene; V was cut back by 6 bases and J by 2 bases. This CDR3 has 16 amino acids. Germline CDR1 MNHNS, CDR2 SASEGT. Written as DNA, the CDR3 is TGTGCCAGCAGCCCGACAGGGTTTTTCTTCACAGATACGCAGTATTTT. Amino acid sequence: CASSPTGFFFTDTQYF.

This clonotype was counted a few times. The chain has TRBV18 and TRBJ1-5; 8 nucleotides align to TRBD1. Germline-derived CDR1 and CDR2 are KGHSH and LQKENI. The trim removed 3 bases at V and 0 bases at J, leaving 10 bases unmatched. The CDR3 contains 18 residues. CDR3 loop: CASSPSGTGPFSNQPQHF. The CDR3 nucleotides read TGTGCCAGCTCACCCTCCGGGACAGGACCCTTTAGCAATCAGCCCCAGCATTTT.

The CDR3 sequence is CASSQLPNRAGGNTIYF. In DNA, the CDR3 is TGTGCCAGCTCCCAACTACCCAACAGGGCCGGAGGAAACACCATATATTTT. The rearrangement links TRBV18 to TRBJ1-3; possibly TRBD1 for D (6 bases). Per the germline V gene, CDR1 is KGHSH and CDR2 is LQKENI. Trimming shortened V by 6 bases and J by 4 bases, and 22 bases separated the two germline ends. CDR3 size: 17 residues.

This clonotype was observed many times. This chain joins TRBV28 and TRBJ1-2; 8 nucleotides line up with TRBD1. Germline CDR1 MDHEN, CDR2 SYDVKM. The trim removed 3 bases at V and 2 bases at J, leaving 5 bases unmatched. The CDR3 contains 15 residues. The CDR3 sequence is CASSLTWTGNYGYTF. CDR3 sequence (DNA): TGTGCCAGCAGTTTGACGTGGACAGGGAACTATGGCTACACCTTC.

This clonotype showed up many times. The chain couples TRBV29-1 to TRBJ2-3; 12 positions match TRBD1. This CDR3 spans 14 amino acids. J lost 6 bases, V lost 7 bases, and 8 bases had no gene match. The germline V gene has CDR1 SQVTM and CDR2 ANQGSEA. CDR3 sequence reads: CSGKGQGAGDTQYF. CDR3 in DNA: TGCAGCGGGAAGGGACAGGGGGCAGGGGATACGCAGTATTTT.

This clonotype was recorded many times. The J gene is TRBJ2-3, the V gene TRBV29-1, with 7 bases identical to TRBD1. Trimming cost V 7 bases and J 2 bases; bases outside gene matches: 6. Germline loops: CDR1 SQVTM, CDR2 ANQGSEA. The CDR3 length is 13 residues. The CDR3 DNA is TGCAGCGCTGGGACAGCCTACACAGATACGCAGTATTTT. Protein product: CSAGTAYTDTQYF.

This clonotype was observed at least ten times. V and J are TRBV12-3 or TRBV12-4 and TRBJ1-5; no reliable D call. V lost 2 bases, J lost 2 bases, and 13 bases lay in between. The CDR3 runs 16 residues. Written as DNA, the CDR3 is TGTGCCAGCAGTTTAACCGGGGATGCGGGCAATCAGCCCCAGCATTTT. It codes for CASSLTGDAGNQPQHF.

This clonotype was detected ten times or more. This chain uses TRBV5-1 with TRBJ2-7; TRBD2 agrees at 9 bases. The CDR3 is 15 residues long. Trimming took 2 bases from V and 2 from J; bases not matched to a gene: 5. In germline, CDR1 is SGHRS, CDR2 YFSETQ. CDR3 DNA sequence: TGCGCCAGCAGCTTCACAGCGGGGGGTACCTACGAGCAGTACTTC. Protein sequence: CASSFTAGGTYEQYF.

Ten or more counts support this clonotype. V and J are TRBV21-1 and TRBJ2-2. TRBV21-1 is a recognized pseudogene. The CDR3 is 17 amino acids. The CDR3, as DNA: TGTGCCAGCAGCAAAGCGTTCGGGGACGCGAACACCGGGGAGCTGTTTTTT. It codes for CASSKAFGDANTGELFF.

This clonotype was seen ten or more times. The rearrangement uses TRBV12-3 or TRBV12-4 and TRBJ2-3; D uncertain. Trimming left V 6 bases short and J 6 bases short, with 10 bases between. The CDR3 covers 12 residues. CDR3 protein: CASSSIPDTQYF. For the CDR3, the DNA is TGTGCCAGCAGCAGTATCCCCGATACGCAGTATTTT.

This clonotype was seen many times. The chain combines TRBV7-2 with TRBJ2-2; D unresolved. Trimming took 5 bases from V and 3 from J, leaving 7 bases between them. The germline CDR1 and CDR2 sequences are SGHTA and FQGNSA. The CDR3 is made up of 13 amino acids. The chain's CDR3 is CASSPRHTGELFF. In DNA form, the CDR3 reads TGTGCCAGCAGCCCGAGGCACACCGGGGAGCTGTTTTTT.

This clonotype was counted at least ten times. This chain uses TRBV7-6 with TRBJ2-1; 7 bases line up with TRBD1. CDR1 is SGHVS, CDR2 FNYEAQ, per germline. The CDR3 spans 16 residues. V trimming: 1 base; J trimming: 4 bases; junction bases outside the gene matches: 7. Written as DNA, the CDR3 is TGTGCCAGCAGCTTAGTTGTGGGACAGCTATACAATGAGCAGTTCTTC. It specifies CASSLVVGQLYNEQFF.

This clonotype was seen repeatedly, ten times or more. The CDR3 sequence: CASSSPGTPNEQFF. In DNA, the CDR3 is TGTGCCAGCAGCTCACCCGGGACTCCCAATGAGCAGTTCTTC. The rearrangement links TRBV7-3 to TRBJ2-1; maybe TRBD2 (6 bases). The CDR3 length is 14 residues. Deletions cut 4 bases from V and 6 bases from J, with 13 bases between. Germline V gene lookup returns CDR1 SGHTA and CDR2 FQGTGA.

This clonotype was recorded at least ten times. The J gene is TRBJ2-2, the V gene TRBV20-1; perhaps TRBD2 as D (6 bases). The V end was cut by 3 bases, the J end by 0 bases, with 11 bases between. The CDR3 spans 15 residues. Germline-derived CDR1 and CDR2 are DFQATT and SNEGSKA (reference sequence). CDR3 region: CSASRAGTNTGELFF. The DNA for the CDR3 is TGCAGTGCTAGCAGGGCGGGGACGAACACCGGGGAGCTGTTTTTT.

Ten or more counts support this clonotype. The V gene is TRBV5-1, the J gene TRBJ2-1; 12 bases are a match to TRBD2. Germline CDR1 is SGHRS and CDR2 is YFSETQ. The CDR3 consists of 15 residues. Trimming removed 2 bases from V and 6 bases from J; junction bases left unmatched: 3. The CDR3 region is CASSFGLAGINEQFF. Here the CDR3 DNA reads TGCGCCAGCAGCTTTGGACTAGCGGGAATCAATGAGCAGTTCTTC.

There are many counts of this clonotype. This sequence joins TRBV6-5 and TRBJ2-5; no firm D call. The V end was cut by 3 bases, the J end by 4 bases, with 3 bases between. From germline, CDR1 is MNHEY and CDR2 SVGAGI. The CDR3 extends over 11 amino acids. The CDR3 bases are TGTGCCAGCAGTTATCTAGAGACCCAGTACTTC. The encoded protein is CASSYLETQYF.

With respect to this clonotype: A read error may be the cause here, since a much bigger clone is one base away. The genes are TRBV12-3 or TRBV12-4 and TRBJ1-1; a weak D match, TRBD1 (6 bases). The CDR3 is 14 amino acids. CDR3 residues: CANSFSLGQTEAFF. The CDR3 DNA sequence: TGTGCCAACAGTTTTTCCCTCGGACAGACTGAAGCTTTCTTT.

This clonotype was counted ten times or more. This rearrangement joins TRBV7-3 to TRBJ2-1; TRBD1 aligns across 8 bases. The CDR3 spans 14 residues. Germline assignment: CDR1 SGHTA and CDR2 FQGTGA. Trimming took 3 bases from V and 5 from J; bases not matched to a gene: 3. The CDR3 coding sequence is TGTGCCAGCAGCTTGGACAGGGTCCACAATGAGCAGTTCTTC. It is translated as CASSLDRVHNEQFF. Drawing the rest from reference TRBV7-3 and TRBJ2-1, the complete variable domain is GAGVSQTPSNKVTEKGKYVELRCDPISGHTALYWYRQSLGQGPEFLIYFQGTGAADDSGLPNDRFFAVRPEGSVSTLKIQRTERGDSAVYLCASSLDRVHNEQFFGPGTRLTVL.

This clonotype was seen a few times. The chain links TRBV5-4 to TRBJ2-7; TRBD2 matches at 10 bases. J gave up 6 bases and V 5 bases, and 5 bases lay outside the gene matches. The germline V gene encodes CDR1 SGHNT and CDR2 YYREEE (reference sequence). This CDR3 is built from 13 residues. The CDR3 here is CASRLAGGREQYF. The CDR3 region has the DNA TGTGCCAGCAGATTAGCGGGAGGTCGCGAGCAGTACTTC.

The table lists this clonotype with many counts. CDR3 sequence (DNA): TGCAGCGTCATGGGACTAGCGGGAGTAGCAGATACGCAGTATTTT. This sequence encodes CSVMGLAGVADTQYF. V is TRBV29-1 and J is TRBJ2-3, with 14 nucleotides matching TRBD2. This CDR3 spans 15 amino acids. Looked up from germline, CDR1 is SQVTM and CDR2 is ANQGSEA. With 6 bases clipped from V and 4 bases from J, the junction kept 6 bases outside the gene matches.

In this sample, this clonotype turned up many times. J is TRBJ2-1 and V is TRBV10-1, with 12 bases identical to TRBD2. CDR3 length: 17 residues. Germline V gene lookup returns CDR1 WNHNN and CDR2 SYGVQD (reference sequence). J lost 4 bases, V lost 4 bases, and 8 bases had no gene match. CDR3 nucleotides: TGCGCCAGCAGTGTCCGACTAGCGGGAGACCCTTACAATGAGCAGTTCTTC. Translated, it gives CASSVRLAGDPYNEQFF.

Points on this clonotype: A read error may explain this, as a much larger clone is one base away. The genes are TRBV21-1 and TRBJ2-7; the table's D call TRBD1 went unverified against the DNA. TRBV21-1 is a pseudogene segment. This CDR3 is built from 15 residues. The CDR3 loop is CASSNIGEGIYEQYF. CDR3 coding DNA: TGTGCCAGCAGCAATATAGGGGAAGGGATCTACGAGCAGTACTTC.

In this sample, this clonotype turned up many times. J is TRBJ2-7 and V is TRBV5-1; D is perhaps TRBD2 (6 bases). This CDR3 has 14 amino acids. Germline V gives CDR1 SGHRS, CDR2 YFSETQ. With 4 bases removed from V and 5 bases from J, the gap between germline ends came to 16 bases. CDR3 coding DNA: TGCGCCAGCAGCCACGGGAGTTCTGTAGACGAGCAGTACTTC. As protein: CASSHGSSVDEQYF.

This clonotype was seen ten or more times. The rearrangement links TRBV29-1 to TRBJ2-1; the match to TRBD2 covers 14 bases. The CDR3 loop spans 15 amino acids. The germline V gene encodes CDR1 SQVTM and CDR2 ANQGSEA. V dropped 6 bases and J dropped 5; count of bases not matched to a gene: 6. The DNA for the CDR3 is TGCAGCGTCGTACCGGGACTAGCGGGAGACAATGAGCAGTTCTTC. It yields the protein CSVVPGLAGDNEQFF.